These T cell receptor beta chains were read from a single sample in a study of T cell responses to AZD1222 COVID-19 vaccine. The data were produced by immunoSEQ multiplex PCR, yet TCRdb's version contains in-frame clones alone and is incomplete. This sample has over 150,000 clones, with 88% found just once. Here the sequenced sample was peripheral blood, taken 28 days after the second AZD1222 dose. The origin of the receptors is an adult who received the AZD1222 COVID-19 vaccine. Both conserved end residues are part of each CDR3. The D gene is left open where the match is weak. The size field is filled for only some rows; it gives once, few, many or a size class.

d_call,clone_size,v_call,j_call,cdr3_nt,cdr3_aa
.,.,TRBV27,TRBJ2-2,TGTGCCAGCAGTTTATCAATCGACCCCACCGGGGAGCTGTTTTTT,CASSLSIDPTGELFF
TRBD1,.,TRBV5-6,TRBJ1-5,TGTGCCAGCAGCTTGTGGGACAGAAATCAGCCCCAGCATTTT,CASSLWDRNQPQHF
.,.,TRBV6-5,TRBJ1-2,TGTGCCAGCAGTCCCTTAAGTTATGGCTACACCTTC,CASSPLSYGYTF
.,.,TRBV11-2,TRBJ1-6,TGTGCCAGCAGCCAAAGGCCATTCTATAATTCACCCCTCCACTTT,CASSQRPFYNSPLHF
TRBD2,.,TRBV3-1/TRBV3-2,TRBJ2-3,TGTGCCAGCAGCGCCCGGACTAGCGGGGGGAGTGATACGCAGTATTTT,CASSARTSGGSDTQYF
.,.,TRBV12-3/TRBV12-4,TRBJ2-3,TGTGCCAGCAGTTTCCAAAGCACAGATACGCAGTATTTT,CASSFQSTDTQYF
TRBD2,.,TRBV7-3,TRBJ2-3,TGTGCCAGCAGCTTAAATCCTAGCGGGGGTCCAGATACGCAGTATTTT,CASSLNPSGGPDTQYF
.,.,TRBV7-8,TRBJ2-7,TGTGCCAGCAGCTTAGAGGAGCCCTCCTGGGAGCAGTACTTC,CASSLEEPSWEQYF
.,.,TRBV18,TRBJ1-2,TGTGCCAGCTCACCAGAAAGGCAGGGCTATGGCTACACCTTC,CASSPERQGYGYTF
TRBD2,.,TRBV6-2/TRBV6-3,TRBJ2-1,TGTGCCAGCAGTTACCAAACTAGCGGGGGGGGAAATGAGCAGTTCTTC,CASSYQTSGGGNEQFF
.,few,TRBV3-1/TRBV3-2,TRBJ1-2,TGTGCCAGCAGCCAAGATGCGACCCCCTATGGCTACACCTTC,CASSQDATPYGYTF
.,.,TRBV4-3,TRBJ1-2,TGCGCCAGCAGCCAAGAGACGGCCAGAGCTACAAAAAACTATGGCTACACCTTC,CASSQETARATKNYGYTF
.,.,TRBV9,TRBJ2-5,TGTGCCAGCAGCGTAGGACGCCTGCAAGAGACCCAGTACTTC,CASSVGRLQETQYF
TRBD1,.,TRBV30,TRBJ1-2,TGTGCCTGCAGTACAGGGGGGACTGGCTACACCTTC,CACSTGGTGYTF
TRBD1,.,TRBV19,TRBJ2-2,TGTGCCAGTACCAACAGGGGTTTCGCCGGGGAGCTGTTTTTT,CASTNRGFAGELFF
.,.,TRBV7-2,TRBJ1-6,TGTGCCAGCAGCTTAGTGAGGAAAAATTCACCCCTCCACTTT,CASSLVRKNSPLHF
TRBD2,.,TRBV4-2,TRBJ2-3,TGTGCCAGCAGCCCCGGACTAGAGTTTGCAGATACGCAGTATTTT,CASSPGLEFADTQYF
.,.,TRBV10-1,TRBJ1-5,TGCGCCAGCAGTGAGAGAAGGATGGAGCCCCAGCATTTT,CASSERRMEPQHF
.,.,TRBV30,TRBJ1-1,TGTGCTACCAGCGAGGGGCGGGGGACCGGAGCTTTCTTT,CATSEGRGTGAFF
TRBD1,.,TRBV14,TRBJ2-3,TGTGCCAGCAGCCCACCGGGAACAGGGGGCACAGATACGCAGTATTTT,CASSPPGTGGTDTQYF
.,.,TRBV6-5,TRBJ1-2,TGTGCCAGCAGACCCACAGGGAGGAGCTACACCTTC,CASRPTGRSYTF
TRBD1,.,TRBV19,TRBJ1-5,TGTGCCAGTACCCAGACCCGGACAGGACGTAATCAGCCCCAGCATTTT,CASTQTRTGRNQPQHF
.,.,TRBV5-4,TRBJ2-4,TGTGCCAGCAGCTCGCAGGACGGGGGAAACATTCAGTACTTC,CASSSQDGGNIQYF
.,once,TRBV19,TRBJ1-1,TGTGCCAGTAGTATATATTCCCCCTCGGTCTTATCGAACACTGAAGCTTTCTTT,CASSIYSPSVLSNTEAFF
.,.,TRBV7-2,TRBJ2-5,TGTGCCAGCAGCTCCCAGGTGATACAAGAGACCCAGTACTTC,CASSSQVIQETQYF
TRBD1,.,TRBV4-1,TRBJ1-1,TGCGCCAGCAGCCTCTGGACAGGAGAGGGGAATACTGAAGCTTTCTTT,CASSLWTGEGNTEAFF
.,.,TRBV12-3/TRBV12-4,TRBJ2-7,TGTGCCAGCAGTTTAAGGGGTTGGGAGCAGTACTTC,CASSLRGWEQYF
.,.,TRBV7-3,TRBJ1-1,TGTGCCAGCAGCCTCGGGCAGAACACTGAAGCTTTCTTT,CASSLGQNTEAFF
TRBD1,.,TRBV5-1,TRBJ2-7,TGCGCCAGCAGATACGGGACAGGCCCTTCCCCCTACGAGCAGTACTTC,CASRYGTGPSPYEQYF
.,once,TRBV29-1,TRBJ2-2,TGCAGCGTTCCGGGACGGGGAAACACCGGGGAGCTGTTTTTT,CSVPGRGNTGELFF
TRBD2,.,TRBV7-9,TRBJ2-7,TGTGCCAGCAGCTTAGGCGGGGGGGCCCCAAATGGCGAGCAGTACTTC,CASSLGGGAPNGEQYF
.,.,TRBV19,TRBJ2-7,TGTGCCAGTAGTAAGGCCAACTCCTACGAGCAGTACTTC,CASSKANSYEQYF
.,.,TRBV30,TRBJ2-2,TGTGCCTGGAGAGGGCCGGGGGTAAACACCGGGGAGCTGTTTTTT,CAWRGPGVNTGELFF
TRBD2,.,TRBV10-1,TRBJ2-7,TGCGCCAGCAGTGAGTCAGGAGCGGGGGGTTACGAGCAGTACTTC,CASSESGAGGYEQYF
TRBD1,.,TRBV18,TRBJ2-5,TGTGCCAGCTCACGCGCCTGGACAGGGGAGTTGGAGACCCAGTACTTC,CASSRAWTGELETQYF
.,.,TRBV5-1,TRBJ1-4,TGCGCCAGCAGCTTAACCCGGGCCCCTAATGAAAAACTGTTTTTT,CASSLTRAPNEKLFF
.,.,TRBV7-9,TRBJ2-1,TGTGCCAGCCCCCCCCAGGGGGGGAGTAACTACAATGAGCAGTTCTTC,CASPPQGGSNYNEQFF